This TCR beta chain comes out of a study of T cells in localized non-small cell lung cancer. Findings and limits, study-wide: In the blood, greater T cell density corresponded to longer overall survival. Appearing in adjacent lung were a median about 60 of the top 100 tumor clones. Among the tissues sampled, uninvolved adjacent lung had the highest T cell clonality, above tumor.

Profiling relied on immunoSEQ multiplex PCR, and the TCRdb table lists in-frame clones only, not all of them. The sample yields around 23,000 clones, approximately 90% seen once. Details on this clone: Its antigen is currently unknown.

The receptor was isolated from a woman aged 40 to 75 with stage I lung adenocarcinoma. This material consisted of peripheral blood, taken before any cancer treatment.

CDR3 amino acids: CASSLAGTRLLEQYF. The CDR3 DNA is TGTGCCAGCAGCTTAGCCGGGACTAGGCTTCTCGAGCAGTACTTC. The chain recombines TRBV7-9 with TRBJ2-7; 8 bases are a match to TRBD2. Unmatched junction bases numbered 7, after V lost 0 bases and J lost 6 bases. From germline, CDR1 is SEHNR and CDR2 FQNEAQ (reference sequence). CDR3 length equals 15 residues. Full variable domain (remainder filled in from reference TRBV7-9 and TRBJ2-7): DTGVSQNPRHKITKRGQNVTFRCDPISEHNRLYWYRQTLGQGPEFLTYFQNEAQLEKSRLLSDRFSAERPKGSFSTLEIQRTEQGDSAMYLCASSLAGTRLLEQYFGPGTRLTVT.